Presented here are 10 T cell receptor beta chains from one specimen sequenced in a study of T-cell reconstitution after alpha-beta-depleted transplantation in children. Researchers prepared the TCRbeta library using unique molecular identifiers, the study reports. TCRdb ran MiXCR on the PCR reads and lists one entry per CDR3 protein. Found here are 250,000 to 400,000 distinct CDR3 sequences, 23% of them singletons; the top ten hold roughly 9.8%. The starting material was PBMCs, mostly from graft donor cells, obtained 180 days after TCRalphabeta/CD19-depleted stem cell transplant. Receptors were obtained from a male patient aged 10 to 17 who had a stem cell transplant for acute lymphoblastic leukemia, so the T cells may come from the graft donor.

This chain links TRBV15 with TRBJ1-5, with a possible D match to TRBD1 (6 bases). Germline V CDR1 and CDR2: LNHNV, YYDKDF (reference sequence). V was trimmed by 8 bases and J by 2 bases, leaving 16 bases between them. The CDR3 contains 15 residues. Here the CDR3 DNA reads TGTGCCACCGGGAGGGGGGGGCGAGGCAATCAGCCCCAGCATTTT. The encoded protein is CATGRGGRGNQPQHF.

A few counts support this clonotype. Here the CDR3 reads CSATNSPGQELEQYF. The CDR3 nucleotides are TGCAGTGCTACCAACTCGCCGGGACAGGAGCTCGAGCAGTACTTC. J is TRBJ2-7 and V is TRBV20-1, with TRBD1 matching over 8 bases. Looked up from germline, CDR1 is DFQATT and CDR2 is SNEGSKA (reference sequence). V lost 4 bases and J lost 6; bases outside the gene matches: 14. The CDR3 length is 15 residues.

This rearrangement joins TRBV20-1 to TRBJ2-7; TRBD1 agrees at 7 bases. Germline V gene lookup returns CDR1 DFQATT and CDR2 SNEGSKA (reference sequence). The CDR3 has 15 amino acids. V lost 6 bases and J lost 4; bases outside the gene matches: 15. The CDR3 DNA follows: TGCAGTGCCCCACTCCTGACAGGGTCAGGGTACGAGCAGTACTTC. Translation: CSAPLLTGSGYEQYF.

The rearrangement joins TRBV5-1 to TRBJ2-3, with D perhaps being TRBD1 or TRBD2 (5 bases each). Per the germline V gene, CDR1 is SGHRS and CDR2 is YFSETQ. This CDR3 is 15 amino acids long. Trimming removed 0 bases at V and 3 bases at J, with 11 bases between. Written as DNA, the CDR3 is TGCGCCAGCAGCTTGGGACAGCCGGGGACAGATACGCAGTATTTT. Protein product: CASSLGQPGTDTQYF.

The sample holds a few counts of this clonotype. CDR3 region: CASSRAEASGNTIYF. The CDR3, as DNA: TGCGCCAGCAGCCGCGCAGAGGCGTCTGGAAACACCATATATTTT. This chain connects TRBV5-1 to TRBJ1-3, with D hard to call. Germline V gene sequence: CDR1 SGHRS, CDR2 YFSETQ. The CDR3 is made up of 15 amino acids. Trimming removed 4 bases from V and 1 base from J, with 12 bases in between.

This clonotype was observed a handful of times. The V gene is TRBV7-9, the J gene TRBJ2-7, with 8 positions matching TRBD1. The CDR3 covers 16 residues. V dropped 5 bases and J dropped 1; count of bases not matched to a gene: 10. CDR1 is SEHNR and CDR2 is FQNEAQ in the germline V gene (reference sequence). CDR3 coding DNA: TGTGCCAGCAGCCCCCGGAGACAGGGGCCTTCCTACGAGCAGTACTTC. Amino acids: CASSPRRQGPSYEQYF.

This clonotype has just a few counts. This chain links TRBV5-6 with TRBJ2-1; perhaps TRBD2 as D (5 bases). This CDR3 contains 16 residues. The V and J ends lost 0 bases and 7 bases respectively, with 17 bases between them. In germline, CDR1 is SGHDT, CDR2 YYEEEE. Here the CDR3 reads CASSLAASPTANEQFF. The CDR3 nucleotides are TGTGCCAGCAGCTTGGCTGCTAGCCCTACAGCTAATGAGCAGTTCTTC. The full variable domain, rest sourced from reference TRBV5-6 and TRBJ2-1, is DAGVTQSPTHLIKTRGQQVTLRCSPKSGHDTVSWYQQALGQGPQFIFQYYEEEERQRGNFPDRFSGHQFPNYSSELNVNALLLGDSALYLCASSLAASPTANEQFFGPGTRLTVL.

The chain uses TRBV5-1 and TRBJ2-1, with 9 bases matching TRBD2. Germline values: CDR1 SGHRS, CDR2 YFSETQ. V dropped 1 base and J dropped 8; count of bases not matched to a gene: 13. This CDR3 comprises 17 residues. CDR3 in amino acids: CASSLIPVSGSLDEQFF. The DNA of the CDR3 is TGCGCCAGCAGCTTGATACCGGTTAGCGGGAGTCTCGATGAGCAGTTCTTC. Complete variable domain (other parts from reference TRBV5-1 and TRBJ2-1): KAGVTQTPRYLIKTRGQQVTLSCSPISGHRSVSWYQQTPGQGLQFLFEYFSETQRNKGNFPGRFSGRQFSNSRSEMNVSTLELGDSALYLCASSLIPVSGSLDEQFFGPGTRLTVL.

This clonotype was seen at least ten times. The chain combines TRBV9 with TRBJ2-1, with D uncertain. The V end was cut by 0 bases, the J end by 10 bases, with 11 bases between. Germline CDR1 is SGDLS and CDR2 is YYNGEE. The CDR3 consists of 13 residues. The chain's CDR3 is CASSVVQAREQFF. In DNA, the CDR3 is TGTGCCAGCAGCGTAGTACAAGCGCGAGAGCAGTTCTTC.

This clonotype was seen a handful of times. The chain recombines TRBV12-3 or TRBV12-4 with TRBJ1-2; tentative D call: TRBD1 (6 bases). There are 12 residues in the CDR3. The germline V and J ends were trimmed by 6 bases and 13 bases, with 18 bases remaining between them. The CDR3 coding sequence is TGTGCCAGCAGGGGACAACCGACAGAGCCCACCTTC. Translation gives CASRGQPTEPTF.